This entry describes one TCR beta chain. Only a few counts were recorded for this clonotype. Its antigen is not yet known. Base qualities were left out, and no much larger clone turns up one base away. Amplification of TCR beta CDR3 regions was carried out from RNA transcripts. The TCR CDR3 was subjected to a first round of RT-PCR using the HTBI primer set and the Qiagen OneStep RT-PCR kit. A second multiplex PCR round built the libraries, followed by size selection and purification. Sequencing of the libraries was done on an Illumina HiSeq2000 using paired-end 100 bp reads. In the authors' own workflow: Raw data were processed with SOAPnuke, discarding reads with adapters, uncalled bases, mean Phred below 15, or no exact constant-primer or identifier match. COPE v1.2.5 was used to merge high-quality paired reads, and clonotypes were defined as unique nucleotide sequences. MiTCR v1.1 was used to align the clonotypes against IMGT TRBV, TRBD and TRBJ reference segments. Only V-J combinations with frequency above 0.0001, covering 98% to 99.2% of repertoires, were analysed. The TCS score was defined as F50 (clonal expansion) divided by E x V (chaos), with BLOSUM62-based TCRdist calculated between CDR3 peptides within each V-J. Welch's t-statistics and random forest reduced just over 500 V-J features to 13, which were used in a naive Bayes classifier (R e1071). Clones were called with MiXCR by TCRdb after fastp trimmed the public reads at Q25, and only in-frame beta chains were retained. One record per CDR3 amino acid sequence lists the most common genes and DNA. TCRdb's processing, not the study's, gives the V and J calls here. Across this sample there are approximately 560,000 distinct CDR3 sequences, with roughly 50% seen only once. The ten top clones hold roughly 8.2% of the sample.

V is shortened by 4 bases, J by 1 base, and the region joining them spans 13 bases. Including the terminal cysteine and phenylalanine, the CDR3 comprises 15 residues. Kept here is only the CDR3 DNA, which spans 45 bases and is read in frame from base 1. Graves' hyperthyroidism was defined as stable when no progression to ophthalmopathy occurred over 18 months of follow-up. Hyperthyroidism patients were newly diagnosed, with disease duration under 2 months, and aged 18 to 65 years. The study excluded patients with uncontrolled infections, other autoimmune diseases, pregnancy or lactation. Diagnoses were established on the basis of clinical symptoms, serum thyroxine and TRAb, thyroid ultrasound, and orbital computed tomography. Trizol reagent was used to extract total RNA, and RNA quality was then checked on an Agilent 2100 Bioanalyzer. The data were taken from a study of T cells in Graves' hyperthyroidism and ophthalmopathy (dated by TCRdb to the late 2010s). With regard to the full study: TCR V-J signatures able to tell the groups apart were searched for in a discovery cohort of 100 or so patients, of whom 43 had Graves' ophthalmopathy and under 65 had stable Graves' hyperthyroidism. Prospective prediction of ophthalmopathy was tested in an independent validation cohort of approximately 19 hyperthyroidism patients and 17 patients who later progressed to ophthalmopathy. The roughly 100 discovery patients were randomly divided into training and test sets at a 7:3 ratio. Thyroid tissue and blood T-cell repertoires from six or seven Graves' hyperthyroidism patients were also compared in the study. Once sampling was done, hyperthyroidism patients were given methimazole at a starting dose of 30 mg daily, whereas ophthalmopathy patients were given high-dose intravenous methylprednisolone. TCR Vbeta CDR3 sequencing of roughly 140 peripheral blood samples (43 ophthalmopathy, roughly 74 hyperthyroidism and roughly 17 progressor patients) is reported in the paper. Study-wide findings and limitations: A model built on a 13 V-J signature distinguished ophthalmopathy from stable hyperthyroidism, reaching around 88% sensitivity and about 81% specificity in cross-validation and 80%/75% in testing. Sample size was not statistically predetermined, and investigators were not blinded to group allocation. In validation, the model predicted progression to ophthalmopathy a median of approximately 6.6 months before onset, with over 55% sensitivity and 72.22% specificity. Blood samples also contained most of the expanded thyroid clonotypes (frequency above 0.001), which suggests that blood repertoires may reflect thyroid immune responses.

The sample taken for sequencing was peripheral blood or thyroid tissue (not recorded which). In this chain, TRBV12-3 or TRBV12-4 is recombined with TRBJ1-1; no confident D gene assignment can be made. This sequence originates from a woman younger than 30 with Graves' hyperthyroidism. Donor details come from another sample of the same person, matched by shared clones. The DNA sequence is TGTGCCAGCAGTTCCGATCGCCCAGCGAACACTGAAGCTTTCTTT. It translates as CASSSDRPANTEAFF.